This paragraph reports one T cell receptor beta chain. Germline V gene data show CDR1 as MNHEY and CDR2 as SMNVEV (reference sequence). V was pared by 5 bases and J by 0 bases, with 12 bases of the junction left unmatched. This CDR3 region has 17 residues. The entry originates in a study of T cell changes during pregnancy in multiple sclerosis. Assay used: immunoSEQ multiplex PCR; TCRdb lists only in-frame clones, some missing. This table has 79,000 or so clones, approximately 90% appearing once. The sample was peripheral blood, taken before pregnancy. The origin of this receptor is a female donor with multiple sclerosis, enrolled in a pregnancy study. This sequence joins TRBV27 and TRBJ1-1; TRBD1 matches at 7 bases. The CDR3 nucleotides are TGTGCCAGCAGTGCGACAGGGTGGGGGAGTATGAACACTGAAGCTTTCTTT. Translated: CASSATGWGSMNTEAFF.